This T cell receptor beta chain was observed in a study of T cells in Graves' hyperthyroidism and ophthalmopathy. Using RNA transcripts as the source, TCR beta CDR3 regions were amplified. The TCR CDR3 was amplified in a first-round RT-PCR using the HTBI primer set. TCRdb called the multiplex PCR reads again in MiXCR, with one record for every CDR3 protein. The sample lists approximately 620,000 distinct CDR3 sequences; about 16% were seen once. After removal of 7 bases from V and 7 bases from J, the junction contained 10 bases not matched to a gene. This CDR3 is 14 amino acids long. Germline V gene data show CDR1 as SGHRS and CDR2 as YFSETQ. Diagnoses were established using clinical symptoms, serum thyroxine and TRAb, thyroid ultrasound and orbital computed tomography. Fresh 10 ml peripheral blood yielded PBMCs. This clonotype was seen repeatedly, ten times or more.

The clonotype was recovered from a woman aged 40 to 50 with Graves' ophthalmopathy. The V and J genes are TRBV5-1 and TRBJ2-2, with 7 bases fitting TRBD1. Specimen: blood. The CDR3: CASRDSPTFGELFF. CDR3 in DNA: TGCGCCAGCCGGGACAGCCCTACTTTCGGGGAGCTGTTTTTT. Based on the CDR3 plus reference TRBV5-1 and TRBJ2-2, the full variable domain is KAGVTQTPRYLIKTRGQQVTLSCSPISGHRSVSWYQQTPGQGLQFLFEYFSETQRNKGNFPGRFSGRQFSNSRSEMNVSTLELGDSALYLCASRDSPTFGELFFGEGSRLTVL.